This T cell receptor beta chain was found in a study of T-cell memory formation after mild COVID-19. V was pared by 5 bases and J by 6 bases, with 5 bases of the junction left unmatched. CDR3 size: 13 residues. CDR1 and CDR2 from the germline V gene are DFQATT and SNEGSKA (reference sequence). Overall study findings and caveats: Contracting clones from day 15 to 85 showed balanced CD4/CD8; later expanders favored CD4+. The main location of contracting CD4+ clones was CM and EM, and that of contracting CD8+ clones was EMRA. Still unconfirmed is whether the second-wave clones peaking on day 37 recognized SARS-CoV-2.

5'RACE with constant-segment primers yielded barcoded, UMI-tagged TCR alpha and TCR beta cDNA libraries. TCRdb itself ran the 5' RACE reads through MiXCR, one entry per CDR3 protein. The repertoire holds around 310,000 distinct CDR3 sequences, with less than 20% as singletons. About this clonotype itself: The antigen is not known.

The clonotype originates from a man aged 18-30 years who had mild COVID-19 (a few samples of this study predate the infection). Cell type and time point are not known. The sequenced sample consisted of PBMCs or a T cell subset sorted from them (not recorded which). J is TRBJ2-3 and V is TRBV20-1, with 10 bases fitting TRBD1. CDR3 in DNA: TGCAGTGCTCCGGACAGGGGGGTGGATACGCAGTATTTT. This codes for CSAPDRGVDTQYF.